Sequencing of this T cell receptor (beta chain) was carried out in a study of radiation and T cells in renal cell carcinoma. Study-wide results and caveats: In blood, top tumor clones expanded by 2 weeks, shrinking by 4.

Time point: blood 4 weeks post-SBRT, at nephrectomy. As for treatment: 15 Gy SBRT to primary tumor, nephrectomy 4 weeks later. Nephrectomy followed 15 Gy stereotactic body radiation by 4 weeks. The tumor was a clear cell renal cell carcinoma. V lost 7 bases and J 6 bases, leaving 20 bases between the germline ends. The CDR3 loop spans 15 amino acids. Germline CDR1 reads LNHDA; CDR2 reads SQIVND (reference sequence). Notes on this clone: Its target is unknown.

The repertoire was sequenced with immunoSEQ multiplex PCR; TCRdb's copy has only in-frame clones and lacks some. Here the sample spans under 200,000 clones, about nine tenths being singletons. The material sequenced was blood, taken from a patient whose treatment included radiotherapy and nephrectomy. This chain connects TRBV19 to TRBJ2-3, with D possibly being TRBD1 (6 bases). This TCR was recovered from a woman aged 50 to 60 with renal cell carcinoma. The CDR3 DNA reads as TGTGCCAGTACCAACAGGGTTTATTCATCGGATACGCAGTATTTT. Translated, it gives CASTNRVYSSDTQYF.